Only a few counts were recorded for the clone carrying this T cell receptor (beta chain). Its antigen remains unknown. This specimen comes from a study of T-cell memory formation after mild COVID-19. At the level of the study: Largely donor-specific TCR clusters were found. Study findings and constraints: Several responding clones turned up in pre-infection memory, indicating that cross-reactive memory may have taken part. Clones which contracted sat mainly in CM and EM if CD4+, and in EMRA if CD8+.

5'RACE with constant-segment primers yielded barcoded, UMI-tagged TCR alpha and TCR beta cDNA libraries. TCRdb re-called the 5' RACE reads through MiXCR, storing one row per CDR3 protein. The sample has fewer than 250,000 distinct CDR3 sequences; about 16% are singletons. Germline CDR1 reads SGHRS; CDR2 reads YFSETQ. V lost 6 bases to trimming and J lost 1 base, with 10 bases between them. The CDR3 length is 13 residues. This TCR derives from an adult woman who had mild COVID-19 (a few samples of this study predate the infection). Cell type and time point are not known. The V call is TRBV5-1, the J call TRBJ1-1; D perhaps matches TRBD1 (6 bases). Sequences were obtained from PBMCs or a T cell subset sorted from them (not recorded which). This CDR3 reads CASTKDRNTEAFF. The CDR3 DNA follows: TGCGCCAGCACCAAGGACAGGAACACTGAAGCTTTCTTT.